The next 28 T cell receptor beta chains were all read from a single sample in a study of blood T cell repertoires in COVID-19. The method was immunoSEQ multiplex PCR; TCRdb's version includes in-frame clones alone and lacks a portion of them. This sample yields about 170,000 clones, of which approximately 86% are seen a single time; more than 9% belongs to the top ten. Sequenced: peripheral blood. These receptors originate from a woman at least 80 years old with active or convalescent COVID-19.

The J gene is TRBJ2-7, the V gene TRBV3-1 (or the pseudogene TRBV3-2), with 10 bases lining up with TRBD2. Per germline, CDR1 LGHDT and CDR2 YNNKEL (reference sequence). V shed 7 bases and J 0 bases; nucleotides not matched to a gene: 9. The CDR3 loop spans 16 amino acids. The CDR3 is CASTQTLAGASYEQYF. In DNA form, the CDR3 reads TGTGCCAGCACCCAGACTCTAGCGGGGGCCTCCTACGAGCAGTACTTC.

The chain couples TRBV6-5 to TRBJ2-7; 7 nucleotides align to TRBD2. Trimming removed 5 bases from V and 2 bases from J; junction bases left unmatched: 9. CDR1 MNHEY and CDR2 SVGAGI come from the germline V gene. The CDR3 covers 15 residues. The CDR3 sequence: CASSSPVGLTYEQYF. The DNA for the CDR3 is TGTGCCAGCAGTAGCCCTGTGGGACTAACCTACGAGCAGTACTTC.

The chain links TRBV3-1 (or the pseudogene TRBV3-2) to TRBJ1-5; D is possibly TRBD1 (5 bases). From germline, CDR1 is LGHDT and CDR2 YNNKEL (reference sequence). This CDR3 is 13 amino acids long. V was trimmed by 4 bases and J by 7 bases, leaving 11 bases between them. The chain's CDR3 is CASSPLGAQPQHF. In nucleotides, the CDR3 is TGTGCCAGCAGCCCCTTAGGGGCGCAGCCCCAGCATTTT.

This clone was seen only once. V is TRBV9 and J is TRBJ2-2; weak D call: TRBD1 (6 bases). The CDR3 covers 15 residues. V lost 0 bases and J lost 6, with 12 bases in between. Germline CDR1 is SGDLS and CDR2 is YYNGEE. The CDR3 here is CASSVEGGWAGELFF. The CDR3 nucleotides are TGTGCCAGCAGCGTAGAAGGGGGTTGGGCCGGGGAGCTGTTTTTT.

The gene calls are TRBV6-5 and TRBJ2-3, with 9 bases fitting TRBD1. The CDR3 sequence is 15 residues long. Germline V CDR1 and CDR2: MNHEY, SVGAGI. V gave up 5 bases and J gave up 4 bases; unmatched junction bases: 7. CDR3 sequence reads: CASSRPGTGSDTQYF. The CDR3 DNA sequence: TGTGCCAGCAGTCGCCCCGGGACAGGGTCAGATACGCAGTATTTT.

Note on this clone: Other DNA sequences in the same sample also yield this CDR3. CDR3 amino acids: CASSPTGGDTEAFF. The CDR3 DNA follows: TGTGCCAGCTCACCAACAGGGGGGGACACTGAAGCTTTCTTT. The rearrangement links TRBV18 to TRBJ1-1; TRBD1 matches at 8 bases. The V gene's germline CDR1 is KGHSH and CDR2 LQKENI. The CDR3 consists of 14 residues. The junction had 2 bases not matched to a gene; V was cut back by 2 bases and J by 3 bases. The full variable domain, its missing parts supplied by reference TRBV18 and TRBJ1-1, is NAGVMQNPRHLVRRRGQEARLRCSPMKGHSHVYWYRQLPEEGLKFMVYLQKENIIDESGMPKERFSAEFPKEGPSILRIQQVVRGDSAAYFCASSPTGGDTEAFFGQGTRLTVV.

CDR3 in DNA: TGTGCCAGCAGCTTAGGGGCATTTGAGCAGTTCTTC. Its translation: CASSLGAFEQFF. The rearrangement links TRBV7-9 to TRBJ2-1; D call uncertain. The ends were cut back, 1 base at V and 9 bases at J, with 7 bases in the middle. The CDR3 runs to 12 residues. Germline CDR1 SEHNR, CDR2 FQNEAQ (reference sequence).

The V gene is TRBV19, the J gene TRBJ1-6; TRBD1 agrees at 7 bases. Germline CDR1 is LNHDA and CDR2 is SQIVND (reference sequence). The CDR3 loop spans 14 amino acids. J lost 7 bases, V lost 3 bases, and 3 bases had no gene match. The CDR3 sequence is CASSIDRVNSPLHF. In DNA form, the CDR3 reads TGTGCCAGTAGTATCGACAGGGTCAATTCACCCCTCCACTTT.

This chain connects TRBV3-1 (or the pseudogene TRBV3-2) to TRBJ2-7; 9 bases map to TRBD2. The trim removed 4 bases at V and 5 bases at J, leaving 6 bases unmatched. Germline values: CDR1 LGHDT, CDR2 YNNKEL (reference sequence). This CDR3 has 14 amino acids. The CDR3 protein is CASSRLAAPDEQYF. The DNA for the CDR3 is TGTGCCAGCAGCCGACTAGCGGCCCCCGACGAGCAGTACTTC.

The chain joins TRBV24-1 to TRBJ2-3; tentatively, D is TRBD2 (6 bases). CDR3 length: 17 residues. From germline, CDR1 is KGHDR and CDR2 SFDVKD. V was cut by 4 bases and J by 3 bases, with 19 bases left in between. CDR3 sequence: CATSDPSLQAGTDTQYF. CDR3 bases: TGTGCCACCAGTGACCCCTCCTTGCAGGCGGGGACAGATACGCAGTATTTT.

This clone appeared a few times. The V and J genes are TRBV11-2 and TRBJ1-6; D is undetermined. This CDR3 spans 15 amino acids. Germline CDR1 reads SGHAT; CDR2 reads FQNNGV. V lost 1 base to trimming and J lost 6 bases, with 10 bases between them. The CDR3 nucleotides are TGTGCCAGCAGCTTAGTACGGGGAGGTAATTCACCCCTCCACTTT. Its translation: CASSLVRGGNSPLHF.

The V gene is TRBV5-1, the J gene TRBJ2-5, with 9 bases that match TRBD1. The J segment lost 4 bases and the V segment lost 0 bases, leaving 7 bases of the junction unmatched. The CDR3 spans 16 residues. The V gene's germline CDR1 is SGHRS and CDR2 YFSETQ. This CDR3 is CASSLATGGMRETQYF. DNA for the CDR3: TGCGCCAGCAGCTTGGCGACAGGGGGTATGCGAGAGACCCAGTACTTC.

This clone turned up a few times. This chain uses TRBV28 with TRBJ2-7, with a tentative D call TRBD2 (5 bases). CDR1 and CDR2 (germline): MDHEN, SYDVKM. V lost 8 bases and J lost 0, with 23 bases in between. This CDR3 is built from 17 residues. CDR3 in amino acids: CASEGRGSHRSSYEQYF. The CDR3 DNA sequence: TGTGCCAGCGAGGGTAGAGGGAGCCACCGCAGCTCCTACGAGCAGTACTTC.

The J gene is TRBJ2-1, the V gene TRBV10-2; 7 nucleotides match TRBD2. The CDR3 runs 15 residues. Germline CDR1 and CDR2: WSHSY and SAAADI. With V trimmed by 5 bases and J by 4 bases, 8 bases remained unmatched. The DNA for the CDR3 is TGCGCCAGCAGTTCCCAGCGGGGAACTTACAATGAGCAGTTCTTC. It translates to CASSSQRGTYNEQFF.

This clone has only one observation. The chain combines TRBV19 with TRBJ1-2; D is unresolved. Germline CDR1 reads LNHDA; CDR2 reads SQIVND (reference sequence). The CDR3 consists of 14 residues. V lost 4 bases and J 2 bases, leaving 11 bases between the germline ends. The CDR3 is CASSTGGGNYGYTF. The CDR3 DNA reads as TGTGCCAGTAGTACAGGAGGAGGAAACTATGGCTACACCTTC.

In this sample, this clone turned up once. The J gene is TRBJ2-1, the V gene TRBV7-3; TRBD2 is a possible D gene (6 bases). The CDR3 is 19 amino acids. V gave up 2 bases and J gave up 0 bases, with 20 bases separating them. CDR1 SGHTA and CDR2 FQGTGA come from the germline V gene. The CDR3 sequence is CASSLYPIGGRTSYNEQFF. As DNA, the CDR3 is TGTGCCAGCAGCTTATATCCCATAGGAGGGAGGACCTCCTACAATGAGCAGTTCTTC.

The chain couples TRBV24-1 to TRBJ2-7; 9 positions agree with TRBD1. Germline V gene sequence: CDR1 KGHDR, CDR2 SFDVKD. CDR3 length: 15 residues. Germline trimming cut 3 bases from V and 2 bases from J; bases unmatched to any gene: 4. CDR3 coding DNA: TGTGCCACCAGTGATCCGGGACAGGGTCCCTACGAGCAGTACTTC. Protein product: CATSDPGQGPYEQYF.

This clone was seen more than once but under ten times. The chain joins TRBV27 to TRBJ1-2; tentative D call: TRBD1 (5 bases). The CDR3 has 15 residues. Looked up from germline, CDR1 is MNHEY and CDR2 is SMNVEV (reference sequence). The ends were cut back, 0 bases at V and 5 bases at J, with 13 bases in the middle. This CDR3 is CASSLSLGGWYGYTF. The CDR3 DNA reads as TGTGCCAGCAGTTTATCGCTCGGGGGGTGGTATGGCTACACCTTC.

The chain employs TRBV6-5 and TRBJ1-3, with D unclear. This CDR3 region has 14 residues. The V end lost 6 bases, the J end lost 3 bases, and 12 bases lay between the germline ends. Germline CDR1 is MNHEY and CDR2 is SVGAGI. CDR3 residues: CASSPVSGGNTIYF. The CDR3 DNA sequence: TGTGCCAGCAGCCCCGTGAGCGGTGGAAACACCATATATTTT.

The CDR3 DNA sequence: TGTGCCAGCCAAAGGGGGCAGGGGGCAGACAATGAGCAGTTCTTC. Residues: CASQRGQGADNEQFF. The rearrangement uses TRBV21-1 and TRBJ2-1; no check of the table's D call, TRBD1, against the DNA was made. TRBV21-1 is reported as a pseudogene. CDR3 size: 15 residues.

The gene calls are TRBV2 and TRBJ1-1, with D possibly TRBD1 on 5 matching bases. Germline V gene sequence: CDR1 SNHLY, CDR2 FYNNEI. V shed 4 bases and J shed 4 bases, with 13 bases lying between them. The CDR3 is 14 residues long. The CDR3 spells CASSVGQGSTEAFF. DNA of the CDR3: TGTGCCAGCAGTGTAGGGCAGGGAAGCACTGAAGCTTTCTTT.

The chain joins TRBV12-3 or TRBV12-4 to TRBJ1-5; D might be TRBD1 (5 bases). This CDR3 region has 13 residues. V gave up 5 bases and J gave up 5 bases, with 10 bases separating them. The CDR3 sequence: CASSQDSYQPQHF. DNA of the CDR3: TGTGCCAGCAGTCAAGACAGTTATCAGCCCCAGCATTTT.

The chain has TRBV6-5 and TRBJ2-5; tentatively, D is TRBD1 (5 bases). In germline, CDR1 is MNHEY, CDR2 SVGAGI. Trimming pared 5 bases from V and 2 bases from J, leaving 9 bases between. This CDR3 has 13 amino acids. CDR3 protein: CASSPGPQETQYF. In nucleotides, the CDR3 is TGTGCCAGCAGTCCAGGGCCTCAAGAGACCCAGTACTTC.

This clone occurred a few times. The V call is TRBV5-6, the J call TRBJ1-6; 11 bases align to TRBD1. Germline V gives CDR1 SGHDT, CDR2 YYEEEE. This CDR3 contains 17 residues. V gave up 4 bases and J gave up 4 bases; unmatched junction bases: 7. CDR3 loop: CASSITRDRGYNSPLHF. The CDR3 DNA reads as TGTGCCAGCAGCATTACCCGGGACAGGGGGTATAATTCACCCCTCCACTTT.

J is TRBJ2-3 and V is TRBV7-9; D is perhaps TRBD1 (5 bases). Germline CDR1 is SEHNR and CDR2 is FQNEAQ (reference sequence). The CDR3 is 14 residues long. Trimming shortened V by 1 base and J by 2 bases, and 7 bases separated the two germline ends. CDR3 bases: TGTGCCAGCAGCTTAGTAGGGGCCACAGATACGCAGTATTTT. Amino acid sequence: CASSLVGATDTQYF.

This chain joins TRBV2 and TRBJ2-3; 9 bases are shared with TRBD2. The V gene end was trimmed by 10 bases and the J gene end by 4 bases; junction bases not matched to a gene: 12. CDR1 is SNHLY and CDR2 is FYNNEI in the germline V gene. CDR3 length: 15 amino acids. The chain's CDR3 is CATLSGGRAPDTQYF. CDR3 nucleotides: TGTGCCACCCTGAGTGGCGGGAGGGCTCCAGATACGCAGTATTTT.

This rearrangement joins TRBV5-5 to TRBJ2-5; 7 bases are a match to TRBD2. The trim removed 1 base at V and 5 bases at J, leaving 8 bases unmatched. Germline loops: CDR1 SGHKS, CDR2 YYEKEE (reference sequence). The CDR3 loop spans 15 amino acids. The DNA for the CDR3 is TGTGCCAGCAGCTTGTCGTTCGGGGAGGGTGAGACCCAGTACTTC. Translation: CASSLSFGEGETQYF.

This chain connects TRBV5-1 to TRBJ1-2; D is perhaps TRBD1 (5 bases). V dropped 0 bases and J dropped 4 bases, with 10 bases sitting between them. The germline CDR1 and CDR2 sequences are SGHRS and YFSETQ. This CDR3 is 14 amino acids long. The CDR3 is CASSLDRTSYGYTF. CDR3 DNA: TGCGCCAGCAGCTTGGACAGGACGAGCTATGGCTACACCTTC.